A single sample gave rise to the 8 T cell receptor beta chains below, sequenced in a study of T cell repertoires in cytomegalovirus infection. TCRdb ran MiXCR on the reads and lists one entry per CDR3 protein. Of about 230,000 distinct CDR3 sequences detected, 22% appear once; the ten largest clones hold roughly 18%. The specimen sequenced was CD8+ T cells from PBMCs. The receptors were sampled from a human donor in good health (CMV status not recorded). Some clones in this sample may be carry-over from other donors' samples.

This rearrangement joins TRBV28 to TRBJ2-7; 10 nucleotides align to TRBD2. The CDR3 spans 22 residues. J lost 6 bases, V lost 3 bases, and 29 bases had no gene match. Germline loops: CDR1 MDHEN, CDR2 SYDVKM. Here the CDR3 reads CASSFEASFEGAPSGGDIEQYF. In DNA form, the CDR3 reads TGTGCCAGCAGTTTTGAAGCCTCTTTCGAAGGGGCGCCGAGCGGGGGGGATATCGAGCAGTACTTC.

This clonotype was detected a few times. The chain joins TRBV28 to TRBJ2-5; a weak D match, TRBD1 (6 bases). The V end was cut by 5 bases, the J end by 2 bases, with 12 bases between. The V gene's germline CDR1 is MDHEN and CDR2 SYDVKM. This CDR3 has 14 amino acids. The CDR3 DNA sequence: TGTGCCAGCAGTGGGAATGGACAGCAAGAGACCCAGTACTTC. Amino acids: CASSGNGQQETQYF. The whole variable domain, filled in from reference TRBV28 and TRBJ2-5, reads DVKVTQSSRYLVKRTGEKVFLECVQDMDHENMFWYRQDPGLGLRLIYFSYDVKMKEKGDIPEGYSVSREKKERFSLILESASTNQTSMYLCASSGNGQQETQYFGPGTRLLVL.

The chain is built from TRBV27 and TRBJ2-3, with 8 bases aligning to TRBD2. Germline CDR1 MNHEY, CDR2 SMNVEV (reference sequence). Trimming cost V 5 bases and J 9 bases; bases outside gene matches: 1. This CDR3 spans 11 amino acids. The CDR3 loop reads CASSRLATQYF. The DNA for the CDR3 is TGTGCCAGCAGTCGACTAGCGACGCAGTATTTT.

Many counts were recorded for this clonotype. V usage is TRBV7-8 and J usage is TRBJ1-2, with no clear D. V lost 1 base to trimming and J lost 4 bases, with 10 bases between them. The CDR3 extends over 14 amino acids. Looked up from germline, CDR1 is SGHVS and CDR2 is FQNEAQ. DNA for the CDR3: TGTGCCAGCAGCTTAGTCGTGGGCAGCTATGGCTACACCTTC. As protein: CASSLVVGSYGYTF. Filled out from reference TRBV7-8 and TRBJ1-2, the complete variable domain reads GAGVSQSPRYKVAKRGQDVALRCDPISGHVSLFWYQQALGQGPEFLTYFQNEAQLDKSGLPSDRFFAERPEGSVSTLKIQRTQQEDSAVYLCASSLVVGSYGYTFGSGTRLTVV.

This clonotype was detected only a few times. This rearrangement joins TRBV7-2 to TRBJ1-2; D gene ambiguous. This CDR3 spans 17 amino acids. Germline V gives CDR1 SGHTA, CDR2 FQGNSA. Trimming took 1 base from V and 0 from J, leaving 15 bases between them. DNA for the CDR3: TGTGCCAGCAGCTTAGGGGGATTTCTCGACACTAACTATGGCTACACCTTC. Its protein is CASSLGGFLDTNYGYTF.

There are a few counts of this clonotype. The V and J genes are TRBV13 and TRBJ2-3, with TRBD1 as a possible D gene (6 bases). This CDR3 comprises 15 residues. V was cut by 6 bases and J by 3 bases, with 16 bases left in between. Germline CDR1 and CDR2: PRHDT and FYEKMQ (reference sequence). DNA of the CDR3: TGTGCCAGCAGTTCTAAACAGGGTCTTACAGATACGCAGTATTTT. This translates into CASSSKQGLTDTQYF.

This clonotype was seen at least ten times. The chain couples TRBV4-1 to TRBJ2-2; no definite D call. This CDR3 region has 12 residues. With 1 base removed from V and 5 bases from J, the gap between germline ends came to 2 bases. Looked up from germline, CDR1 is MGHRA and CDR2 is YSYEKL. The CDR3 spells CASSQVTGELFF. CDR3 DNA sequence: TGCGCCAGCAGCCAAGTTACCGGGGAGCTGTTTTTT.

Only a few counts were recorded for this clonotype. The J gene is TRBJ2-1, the V gene TRBV7-4, with D tentatively TRBD2 (5 bases). Germline V gives CDR1 SGHVT, CDR2 SQSDAQ. V was clipped by 8 bases and J by 8 bases, with 13 bases between them. CDR3 length: 12 amino acids. The chain's CDR3 is CASRERAYEQFF. In DNA form, the CDR3 reads TGTGCCAGCCGTGAGAGGGCCTATGAGCAGTTCTTC.